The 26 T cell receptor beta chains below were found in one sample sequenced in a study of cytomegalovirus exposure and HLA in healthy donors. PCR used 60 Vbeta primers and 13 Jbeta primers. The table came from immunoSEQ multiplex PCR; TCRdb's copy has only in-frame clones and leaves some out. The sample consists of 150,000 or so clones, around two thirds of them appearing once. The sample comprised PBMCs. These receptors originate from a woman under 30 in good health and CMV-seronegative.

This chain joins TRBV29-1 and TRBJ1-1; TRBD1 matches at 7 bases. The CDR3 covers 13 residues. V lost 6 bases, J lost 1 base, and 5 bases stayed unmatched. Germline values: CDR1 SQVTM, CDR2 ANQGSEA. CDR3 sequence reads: CSVRGIPNTEAFF. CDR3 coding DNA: TGCAGCGTCAGGGGGATCCCGAACACTGAAGCTTTCTTT.

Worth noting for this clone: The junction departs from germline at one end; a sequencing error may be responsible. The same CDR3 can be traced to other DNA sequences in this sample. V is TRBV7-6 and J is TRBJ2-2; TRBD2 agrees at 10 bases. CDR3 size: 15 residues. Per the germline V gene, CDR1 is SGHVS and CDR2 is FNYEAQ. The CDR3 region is CASRRLAGAVGELFF. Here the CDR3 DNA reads TGTGCTAGCAGACGTCTAGCGGGAGCAGTCGGGGAGCTGTTTTTT.

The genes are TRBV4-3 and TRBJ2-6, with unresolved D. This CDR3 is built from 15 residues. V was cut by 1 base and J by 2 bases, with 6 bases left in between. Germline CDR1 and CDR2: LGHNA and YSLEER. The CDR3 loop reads CASSQGRAGANVLTF. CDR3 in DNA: TGCGCCAGCAGCCAAGGACGGGCTGGGGCCAACGTCCTGACTTTC.

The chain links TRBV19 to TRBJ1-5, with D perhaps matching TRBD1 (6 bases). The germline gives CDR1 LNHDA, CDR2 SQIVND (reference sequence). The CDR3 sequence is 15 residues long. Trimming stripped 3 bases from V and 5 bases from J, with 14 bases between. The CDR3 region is CASSIPDRNHQPQHF. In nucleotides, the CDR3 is TGTGCCAGTAGTATCCCAGACAGGAACCATCAGCCCCAGCATTTT. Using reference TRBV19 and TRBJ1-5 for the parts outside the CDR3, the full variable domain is DGGITQSPKYLFRKEGQNVTLSCEQNLNHDAMYWYRQDPGQGLRLIYYSQIVNDFQKGDIAEGYSVSREKKESFPLTVTSAQKNPTAFYLCASSIPDRNHQPQHFGDGTRLSIL.

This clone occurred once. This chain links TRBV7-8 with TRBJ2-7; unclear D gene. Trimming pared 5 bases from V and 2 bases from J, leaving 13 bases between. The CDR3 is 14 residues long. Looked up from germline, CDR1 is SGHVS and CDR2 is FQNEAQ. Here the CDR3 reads CASSPRTVAYEQYF. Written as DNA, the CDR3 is TGTGCCAGCAGCCCCCGAACAGTGGCCTACGAGCAGTACTTC.

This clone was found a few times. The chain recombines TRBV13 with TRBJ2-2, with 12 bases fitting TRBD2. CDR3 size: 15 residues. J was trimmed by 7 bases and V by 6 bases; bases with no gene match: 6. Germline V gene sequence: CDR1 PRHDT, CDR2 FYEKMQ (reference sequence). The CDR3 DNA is TGTGCCAGCAGTTCTAGCGGGGGGGCGAACGGGGAGCTGTTTTTT. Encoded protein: CASSSSGGANGELFF.

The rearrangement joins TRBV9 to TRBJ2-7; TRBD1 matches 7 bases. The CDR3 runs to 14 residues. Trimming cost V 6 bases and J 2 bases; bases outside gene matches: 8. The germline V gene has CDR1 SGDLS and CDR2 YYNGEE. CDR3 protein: CASNSGTDPYEQYF. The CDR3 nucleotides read TGTGCCAGCAATTCCGGGACAGACCCCTACGAGCAGTACTTC.

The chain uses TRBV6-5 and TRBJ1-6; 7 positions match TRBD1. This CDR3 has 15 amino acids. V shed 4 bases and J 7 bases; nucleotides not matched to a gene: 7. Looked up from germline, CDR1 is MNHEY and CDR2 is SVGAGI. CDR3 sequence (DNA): TGTGCCAGCAGTTCCCCTGACAGGGTCAATTCACCCCTCCACTTT. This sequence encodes CASSSPDRVNSPLHF.

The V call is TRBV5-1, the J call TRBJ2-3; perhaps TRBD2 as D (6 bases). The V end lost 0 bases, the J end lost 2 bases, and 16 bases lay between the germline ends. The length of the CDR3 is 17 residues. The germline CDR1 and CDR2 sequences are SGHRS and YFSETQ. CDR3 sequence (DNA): TGCGCCAGCAGCTTGGGGAATAGCGGATCAAACACAGATACGCAGTATTTT. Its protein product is CASSLGNSGSNTDTQYF.

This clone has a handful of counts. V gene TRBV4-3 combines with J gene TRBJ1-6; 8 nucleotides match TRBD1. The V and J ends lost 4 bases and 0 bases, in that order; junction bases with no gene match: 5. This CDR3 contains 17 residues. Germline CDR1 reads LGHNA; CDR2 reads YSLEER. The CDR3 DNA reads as TGCGCCAGCAGCCGTGACAGGGGAGGCTCCTATAATTCACCCCTCCACTTT. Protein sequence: CASSRDRGGSYNSPLHF.

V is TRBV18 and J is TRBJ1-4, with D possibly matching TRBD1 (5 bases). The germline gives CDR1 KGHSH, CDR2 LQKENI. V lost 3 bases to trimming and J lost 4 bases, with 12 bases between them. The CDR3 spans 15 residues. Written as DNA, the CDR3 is TGTGCCAGCTCACCTCAACAGGAACGTAATGAAAAACTGTTTTTT. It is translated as CASSPQQERNEKLFF.

DNA for the CDR3: TGTGCTAGTGGTCCCCCCCGCGGGAGGTCCACAGATACGCAGTATTTT. Its protein product is CASGPPRGRSTDTQYF. The V and J genes are TRBV12-5 and TRBJ2-3; 8 positions agree with TRBD2. Trimming cost V 5 bases and J 2 bases; bases outside gene matches: 9. Per the germline V gene, CDR1 is LGHNT and CDR2 is FRNRAP. The CDR3 runs 16 residues.

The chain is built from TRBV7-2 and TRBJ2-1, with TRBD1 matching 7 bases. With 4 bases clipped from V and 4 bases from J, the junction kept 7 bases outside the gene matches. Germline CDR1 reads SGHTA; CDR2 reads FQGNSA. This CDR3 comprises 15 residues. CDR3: CASSSVSGGYNEQFF. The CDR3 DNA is TGTGCCAGCAGCTCAGTTTCAGGGGGATACAATGAGCAGTTCTTC.

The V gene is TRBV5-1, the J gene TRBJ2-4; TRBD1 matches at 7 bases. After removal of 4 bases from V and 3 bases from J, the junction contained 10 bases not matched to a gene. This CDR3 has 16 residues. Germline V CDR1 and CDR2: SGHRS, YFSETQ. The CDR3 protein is CASSIGDRVGKNIQYF. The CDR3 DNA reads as TGCGCCAGCAGCATAGGAGACAGGGTTGGCAAAAACATTCAGTACTTC. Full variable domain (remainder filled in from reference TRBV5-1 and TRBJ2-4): KAGVTQTPRYLIKTRGQQVTLSCSPISGHRSVSWYQQTPGQGLQFLFEYFSETQRNKGNFPGRFSGRQFSNSRSEMNVSTLELGDSALYLCASSIGDRVGKNIQYFGAGTRLSVL.

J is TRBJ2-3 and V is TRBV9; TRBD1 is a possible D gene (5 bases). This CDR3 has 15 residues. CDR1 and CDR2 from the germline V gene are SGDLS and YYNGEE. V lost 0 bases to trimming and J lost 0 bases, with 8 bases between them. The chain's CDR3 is CASSVGGVSTDTQYF. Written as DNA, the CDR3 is TGTGCCAGCAGCGTAGGGGGCGTTAGCACAGATACGCAGTATTTT.

In DNA form, the CDR3 reads TGCGCCAGCAGCTTGGGTGTCAGCGGGGAGGCTTTCTTT. As protein: CASSLGVSGEAFF. V usage is TRBV5-1 and J usage is TRBJ1-1; D call uncertain. Germline V lookup: CDR1 SGHRS, CDR2 YFSETQ. The CDR3 loop spans 13 amino acids. Deletions cut 0 bases from V and 11 bases from J, with 14 bases between.

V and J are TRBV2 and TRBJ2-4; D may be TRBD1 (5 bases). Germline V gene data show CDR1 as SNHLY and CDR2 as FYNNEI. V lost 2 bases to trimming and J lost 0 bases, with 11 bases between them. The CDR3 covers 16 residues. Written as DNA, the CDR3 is TGTGCCAGCAGTGAAAGGGCAGGGATAGCCAAAAACATTCAGTACTTC. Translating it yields CASSERAGIAKNIQYF.

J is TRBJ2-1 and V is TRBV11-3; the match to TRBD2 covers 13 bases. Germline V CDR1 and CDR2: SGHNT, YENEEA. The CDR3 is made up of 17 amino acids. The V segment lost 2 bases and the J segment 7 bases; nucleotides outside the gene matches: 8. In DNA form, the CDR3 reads TGTGCCAGCAGCTTAAACCCCGCGGGACTAGCGGGGAATGAGCAGTTCTTC. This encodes CASSLNPAGLAGNEQFF.

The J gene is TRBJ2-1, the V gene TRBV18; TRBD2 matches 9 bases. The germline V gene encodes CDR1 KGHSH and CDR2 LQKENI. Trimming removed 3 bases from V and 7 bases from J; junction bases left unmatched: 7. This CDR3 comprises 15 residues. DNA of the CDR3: TGTGCCAGCTCACCGGGTAGCGGGAGAATAAATGAGCAGTTCTTC. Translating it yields CASSPGSGRINEQFF.

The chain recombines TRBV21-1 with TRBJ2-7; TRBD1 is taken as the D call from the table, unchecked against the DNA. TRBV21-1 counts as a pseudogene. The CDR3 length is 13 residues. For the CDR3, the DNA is TGTGCCAGCAGCAAGGGACAAGCCTACGAGCAGTACGTC. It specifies CASSKGQAYEQYV.

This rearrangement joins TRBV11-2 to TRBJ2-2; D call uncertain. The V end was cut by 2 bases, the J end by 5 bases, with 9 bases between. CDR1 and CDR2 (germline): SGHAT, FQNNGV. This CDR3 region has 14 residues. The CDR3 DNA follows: TGTGCCAGCAGCTTAAGTGAGTGGACCGGGGAGCTGTTTTTT. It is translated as CASSLSEWTGELFF. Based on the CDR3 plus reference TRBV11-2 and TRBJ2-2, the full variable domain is EAGVAQSPRYKIIEKRQSVAFWCNPISGHATLYWYQQILGQGPKLLIQFQNNGVVDDSQLPKDRFSAERLKGVDSTLKIQPAKLEDSAVYLCASSLSEWTGELFFGEGSRLTVL.

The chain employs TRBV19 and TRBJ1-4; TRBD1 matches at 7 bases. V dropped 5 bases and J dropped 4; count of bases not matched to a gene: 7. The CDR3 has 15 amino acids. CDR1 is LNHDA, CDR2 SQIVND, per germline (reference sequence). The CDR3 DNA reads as TGTGCCAGTAGTCCACTACAGGGGAATAATGAAAAACTGTTTTTT. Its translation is CASSPLQGNNEKLFF.

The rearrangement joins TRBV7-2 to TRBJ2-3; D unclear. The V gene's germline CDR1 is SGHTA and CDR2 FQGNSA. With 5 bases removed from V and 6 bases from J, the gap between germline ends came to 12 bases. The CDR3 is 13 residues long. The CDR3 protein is CASSGPSMDTQYF. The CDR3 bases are TGTGCCAGCAGCGGGCCCTCTATGGATACGCAGTATTTT.

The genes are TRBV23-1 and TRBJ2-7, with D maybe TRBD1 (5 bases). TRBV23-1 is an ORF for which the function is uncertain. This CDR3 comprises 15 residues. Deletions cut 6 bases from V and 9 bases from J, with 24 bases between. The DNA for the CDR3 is TGCGCCAGCAGCCGCCCTGGCCCAGGGATGGGTTGGCAGTACGTC. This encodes CASSRPGPGMGWQYV.

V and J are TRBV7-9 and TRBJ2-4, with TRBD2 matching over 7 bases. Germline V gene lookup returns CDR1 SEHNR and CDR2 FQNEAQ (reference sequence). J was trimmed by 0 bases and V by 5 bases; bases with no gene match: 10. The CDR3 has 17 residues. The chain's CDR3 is CASSPGGWDLAKNIQYF. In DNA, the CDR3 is TGTGCCAGCAGCCCCGGGGGGTGGGACCTAGCCAAAAACATTCAGTACTTC.

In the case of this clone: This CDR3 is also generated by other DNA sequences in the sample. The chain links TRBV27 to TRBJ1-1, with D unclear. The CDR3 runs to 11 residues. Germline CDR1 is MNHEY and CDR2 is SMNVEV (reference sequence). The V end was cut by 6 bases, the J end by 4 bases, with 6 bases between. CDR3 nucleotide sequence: TGTGCCAGCAGCCGAGGCACTGAAGCTTTCTTT. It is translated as CASSRGTEAFF.